This T cell receptor beta chain was found in a study of T cell clones after liver transplantation. Study-wide context: TCRbeta sequencing after a pre-transplant mixed lymphocyte reaction identified graft-donor-reactive clones, later tracked in post-transplant blood. Tolerant meant at least one year fully off immunosuppression without liver enzymes above twice normal.

Using immunoSEQ multiplex PCR, the repertoire was profiled, and TCRdb retains in-frame clones only, with some absent. The profile shows approximately 70,000 clones, around 84% of them singletons. This CDR3 is 14 amino acids long. V dropped 5 bases and J dropped 4; count of bases not matched to a gene: 5. From germline, CDR1 is KGHSH and CDR2 LQKENI. This TCR came from a human patient who received a liver transplant. Some T cells may originate from the graft donor. The sequencing here drew on CD4+ T cells from blood, taken around 48 months after liver transplant. The chain links TRBV18 to TRBJ2-5, with TRBD2 matching over 9 bases. The CDR3 DNA reads TGTGCCAGCTCAGCGGGACTAGCCGGAGAGACCCAGTACTTC. Its protein product is CASSAGLAGETQYF.